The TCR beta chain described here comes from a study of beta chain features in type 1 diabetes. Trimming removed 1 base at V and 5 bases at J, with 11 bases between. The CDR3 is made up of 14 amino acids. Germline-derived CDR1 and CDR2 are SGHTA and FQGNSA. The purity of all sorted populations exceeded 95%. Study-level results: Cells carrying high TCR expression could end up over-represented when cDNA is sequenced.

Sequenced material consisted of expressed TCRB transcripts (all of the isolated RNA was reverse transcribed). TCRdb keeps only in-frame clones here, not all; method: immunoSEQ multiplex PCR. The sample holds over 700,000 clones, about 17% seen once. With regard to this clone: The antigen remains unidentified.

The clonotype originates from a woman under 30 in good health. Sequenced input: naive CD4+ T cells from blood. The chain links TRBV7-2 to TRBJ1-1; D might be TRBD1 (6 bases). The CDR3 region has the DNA TGTGCCAGCAGCTTAGTTTTCGACAGGACTGAAGCTTTCTTT. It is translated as CASSLVFDRTEAFF.